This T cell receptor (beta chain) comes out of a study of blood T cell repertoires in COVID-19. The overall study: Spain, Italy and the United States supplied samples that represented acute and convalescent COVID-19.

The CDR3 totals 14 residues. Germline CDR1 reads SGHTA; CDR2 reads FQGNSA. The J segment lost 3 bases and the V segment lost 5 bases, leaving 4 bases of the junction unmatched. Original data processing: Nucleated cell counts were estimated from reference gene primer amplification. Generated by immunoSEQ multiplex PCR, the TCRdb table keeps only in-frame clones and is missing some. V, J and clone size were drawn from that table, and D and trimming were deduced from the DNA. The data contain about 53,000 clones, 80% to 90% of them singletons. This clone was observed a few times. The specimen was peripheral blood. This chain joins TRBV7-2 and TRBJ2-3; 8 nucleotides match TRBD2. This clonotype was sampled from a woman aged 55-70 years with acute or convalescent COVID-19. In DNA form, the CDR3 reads TGTGCCAGCAGCCCTGGGACTAGGACAGATACGCAGTATTTT. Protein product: CASSPGTRTDTQYF.